A selection of T cell receptor beta chains follows, all from one sample in a study of shared clonotypes between healthy human individuals. Sequencing was performed with immunoSEQ multiplex PCR; in TCRdb, only in-frame clones are kept and a portion is missing. This repertoire shows approximately 2,000,000 clones, 92% found once; its top ten account for approximately 0.4%. Specimen: naive CD4+ T cells from PBMCs. These TCRs come from a man younger than 35 in good health. Some clones in this sample may be carry-over from other donors' samples. Each CDR3 is given with its conserved first and last residue. Each record gives: V gene, J gene, D gene, clone size, CDR3 DNA, CDR3 protein. A D gene is named only where the DNA matches it firmly. Some rows have no size entry. The others give once, few or many, or a class for an expanded clone.

TRBV28,TRBJ1-2,NA,NA,TGTGCCAGCAGTTTAGACGGACACTATGGCTACACCTTC,CASSLDGHYGYTF
TRBV5-1,TRBJ2-1,TRBD2,NA,TGCGCCAGCAGCATAGGACTAGCGGGTGAGCAGTTCTTC,CASSIGLAGEQFF
TRBV21-1,TRBJ2-2,NA,NA,TGTGCCAGCAGCAAAGTAGGACAGTCGCGCGGGGAGCTGTTTTTT,CASSKVGQSRGELFF
TRBV5-1,TRBJ2-5,NA,NA,TGCGCCAGCAGCCTCGGGGCTGGGGAGACCCAGTACTTC,CASSLGAGETQYF
TRBV5-1,TRBJ2-1,TRBD1,NA,TGCGCCAGCAGCGAACCCGGGACAGGGACGTTCTTC,CASSEPGTGTFF
TRBV5-1,TRBJ1-1,NA,NA,TGCGCCAGCAGCAGGGGGGCAGTCGGAATTATCGCTGAAGCTTTCTTT,CASSRGAVGIIAEAFF
TRBV2,TRBJ2-5,NA,NA,TGTGCCAGCAGGTGGTACCAAGCGAGTCCCGAGACCCAGTACTTC,CASRWYQASPETQYF
TRBV6-1,TRBJ2-1,TRBD1,NA,TGTGCCAGCAGTGAGCCGCTAGGGGGCAGGATATCCTACAATGAGCAGTTCTTC,CASSEPLGGRISYNEQFF
TRBV5-1,TRBJ1-1,TRBD1,NA,TGCGCCAGCAGTCGGACAGGGGGTGGTACTGAAGCTTTCTTT,CASSRTGGGTEAFF
TRBV30,TRBJ1-5,NA,NA,TGTGCCTGGACCATTCCGGGCTTGAATCAGCCCCAGCATTTT,CAWTIPGLNQPQHF
TRBV25-1,TRBJ1-5,TRBD1,NA,TGTGCCAGCAGTGGACCGGGACAGGGGGCCGGTCAGCCCCAGCATTTT,CASSGPGQGAGQPQHF
TRBV27,TRBJ2-1,NA,NA,TGTGCCAGCAGTTTTACAGATAGGCCTCAGCAGTTCTTC,CASSFTDRPQQFF
TRBV7-3,TRBJ2-1,NA,NA,TGTGCCAGCAGCGCAGGGTTGACCTACAATGAGCAGTTCTTC,CASSAGLTYNEQFF
TRBV5-1,TRBJ2-5,TRBD2,NA,TGCGCCAGCAGCTTGATTGGCGGGAGGGAGCAAGAGACCCAGTACTTC,CASSLIGGREQETQYF
TRBV5-4,TRBJ2-7,NA,NA,TGTGCCAGCAGCCCGAAGGGCGGGGTGAGCTCCTACGAGCAGTACTTC,CASSPKGGVSSYEQYF
TRBV21-1,TRBJ2-1,NA,NA,TGTGCCAGCAATGTTCCCTGCTCCTACAATGAGCAGTTCTTC,CASNVPCSYNEQFF
TRBV6-5,TRBJ2-1,TRBD2,NA,TGTGCCAGCAGTTCCGGGACTAGTGGGATCTACAATGAGCAGTTCTTC,CASSSGTSGIYNEQFF
TRBV5-6,TRBJ2-5,TRBD1,NA,TGTGCCAGCAGCCGGGGGACAGGGCAAGAGACCCAGTACTTC,CASSRGTGQETQYF
TRBV7-9,TRBJ1-5,NA,NA,TGTGCCAGCAGCCCGGACGGTGGGCAGCCCCAGCATTTT,CASSPDGGQPQHF
TRBV9,TRBJ2-1,NA,NA,TGTGCCAGCAGCGTAGATCTGGGGACAAGCTCCTACAATGAGCAGTTCTTC,CASSVDLGTSSYNEQFF
TRBV28,TRBJ1-1,NA,NA,TGTGCCAGCAGTTTTGGGGGGGCGCGTGAGGAAGCTTTCTTT,CASSFGGAREEAFF
TRBV11-2,TRBJ2-1,TRBD2,NA,TGTGCCAGCAGGCCCCGACTAGCGGGAGGTATTAATGAGCAGTTCTTC,CASRPRLAGGINEQFF
TRBV13,TRBJ2-1,NA,NA,TGTGCCAGCAGCTTAAGTGGGAACTACAATGAGCAGTTCTTC,CASSLSGNYNEQFF
TRBV18,TRBJ1-4,TRBD1,NA,TGTGCCAGCTCACCCCCGGGACAGGGCCCTAATGAAAAACTGTTTTTT,CASSPPGQGPNEKLFF
TRBV4-2,TRBJ2-3,TRBD2,NA,TGTGCCAGCAGCCAAGATATCCCTCTGGGCAGGGAGGGAGGCGATACGCAGTATTTT,CASSQDIPLGREGGDTQYF
TRBV5-1,TRBJ1-2,NA,NA,TGCGCCAGCAGCTTGTCTGTGGCAGAAAACTATGGCTACACCTTC,CASSLSVAENYGYTF
TRBV28,TRBJ1-2,NA,NA,TGTGCCAGCAGTTTGTCCCAGATGGGCTACACCTTC,CASSLSQMGYTF
TRBV7-2,TRBJ1-3,NA,NA,TGTGCCAGCAGCTTAGCTGGCAGGGCCTCTGGAAACACCATATATTTT,CASSLAGRASGNTIYF
TRBV4-2,TRBJ2-1,NA,NA,TGTGCCAGCAGCCGACCGGACCCCGGGGGTGAGCAGTTCTTC,CASSRPDPGGEQFF
TRBV19,TRBJ2-2,NA,once,TGTGCCAGTAGTATAGTAATTCGAGGGTCCGGGGAGCTGTTTTTT,CASSIVIRGSGELFF
TRBV4-1,TRBJ2-3,TRBD2,NA,TGCGCCAGCAGCCAAGAGCCATCGCTAGCGGCAGATACGCAGTATTTT,CASSQEPSLAADTQYF
TRBV2,TRBJ2-1,NA,NA,TGTGCCAGCAGTGAAGTGGGGGGGACGGCCAGGGGTGAGCAGTTCTTC,CASSEVGGTARGEQFF
TRBV6-1,TRBJ2-5,NA,once,TGTGCCAGCACGCCCACGTACCAAGAGACCCAGTACTTC,CASTPTYQETQYF
TRBV5-1,TRBJ2-3,NA,NA,TGCGCCAGCAGCTTGGAGGCTCCGCCAGATACGCAGTATTTT,CASSLEAPPDTQYF
TRBV27,TRBJ2-5,NA,NA,TGTGCCAGCAGTTTTCAAGGGCGAGAGACCCAGTACTTC,CASSFQGRETQYF
TRBV7-3,TRBJ1-2,NA,few,TGTGCCAGCAGCTTAGATGGCTATGGCTACACCTTC,CASSLDGYGYTF
TRBV27,TRBJ2-7,NA,NA,TGTGCCAGCAGCCGTCCCGGCTTCGAGCAGTACTTC,CASSRPGFEQYF
TRBV10-3,TRBJ2-7,NA,NA,TGTGCCATCAGTGAGGAGACAGTTGGCTACGAGCAGTACTTC,CAISEETVGYEQYF
TRBV5-1,TRBJ2-6,TRBD1,NA,TGCGCCAGCAGCAGGACAGGGGGTCCTGGGGCCAACGTCCTGACTTTC,CASSRTGGPGANVLTF
TRBV19,TRBJ1-4,NA,NA,TGTGCCAGTAGGCCCGCGGTCAGGGCAACTAATGAAAAACTGTTTTTT,CASRPAVRATNEKLFF
TRBV29-1,TRBJ2-5,TRBD2,NA,TGCAGCGTTGGAGGTGGGAGGGAAGGAGAGACCCAGTACTTC,CSVGGGREGETQYF
TRBV6-1,TRBJ2-2,TRBD1,NA,TGTGCCAGCAGCACACCAGGCAGGGGGCCCGGGGAGCTGTTTTTT,CASSTPGRGPGELFF
TRBV28,TRBJ2-1,NA,NA,TGTGCCAGCAGTTTACAAGGGGGTTCCTACAATGAGCAGTTCTTC,CASSLQGGSYNEQFF